In its sample, the clone carrying this T cell receptor beta chain was seen many times. Using genomic DNA as the template, TCR beta VDJ and CDR3 profiling was carried out. TCRdb called the reads again in MiXCR, with one record for every CDR3 protein. The sample includes roughly 250,000 distinct CDR3 sequences, 45% to 50% of them seen just once. This sample is part of a study of CD8+CD57+ T cells in acquired aplastic anemia. Germline V gene data show CDR1 as SNHLY and CDR2 as FYNNEI. The CDR3 has 17 residues. V lost 0 bases, J lost 5 bases, and 17 bases lay in between. Sequencing involved patients with CD8+CD57+ cell expansion previously shown by flow cytometry.

The genes are TRBV2 and TRBJ1-5, with D unresolved. This TCR was sampled from a human donor with aplastic anemia. Sequenced input: sorted CD4+, CD8+, or CD8+CD57+ T cells (not recorded which) from PBMCs. Written as DNA, the CDR3 is TGTGCCAGCAGTGAAGCGAGGTCGAGGGTACGGGATCAGCCCCAGCATTTT. It encodes CASSEARSRVRDQPQHF.